One TCR beta chain is described in this entry. The source of the sample is a study of blood T cells in healthy people across ages. The V gene lost 9 bases and the J gene lost 6 bases, with 12 bases spanning the gap. CDR1 KGHSH and CDR2 LQKENI come from the germline V gene. The CDR3 is 12 residues long. The second PCR ran roughly 6 to 12 cycles with a sample-barcoded 5' primer and J-beta primers. All samples yielded 3 million or more CDR3-containing paired-end reads. TCRdb used MiXCR to reprocess the 5' RACE reads, holding one entry per CDR3 protein. This table holds about 780,000 distinct CDR3 sequences, about 42% found once.

The clonotype comes from an elderly man in good health. The J gene is TRBJ2-1, the V gene TRBV18; D may be TRBD2 (6 bases). The sequenced sample was blood. The CDR3 region has the DNA TGTGCCAGTGGAATTAGCGGCAATGAGCAGTTCTTC. It codes for CASGISGNEQFF.